This TCR beta chain was identified during a study of spatial heterogeneity in lung cancer. Overall study context: Strongly correlated with TCR transcript counts in tumor regions was a T cell module score, which was a transcriptional module score calculated from matched bulk RNA-seq. The study's findings and limits: Alpha and beta chain coverage of tumor T cells was estimated at about 6.8% and 14%, respectively. Expanded alpha and beta TCR counts within tumors tracked tumor mutation counts.

Sample time point: sample taken at primary tumor resection. A total of approximately 75 untreated early-stage non-small cell lung cancer patients served as donors. TCRdb redid the calling of the 5' RACE reads with MiXCR, one entry per CDR3 protein. The table includes about 20,000 distinct CDR3 sequences, around 15% detected once. This clonotype was seen many times. The antigen remains undetermined. The origin of this receptor is a female donor with early-stage non-small cell lung cancer. The sequencing used lung tumor tissue, collected at surgery.

In DNA, the CDR3 is TGTGCCAGCAGACAGGGACTAGCGGCTGGATATGAGCAGTTCTTC. It specifies CASRQGLAAGYEQFF. The gene calls are TRBV12-3 or TRBV12-4 and TRBJ2-1; 11 bases agree with TRBD2. The CDR3 is made up of 15 amino acids. V trimming: 6 bases; J trimming: 8 bases; junction bases outside the gene matches: 9.